A selection of T cell receptor beta chains follows, all from one sample in a study of blood T cell repertoires in COVID-19. Some clones are missing from TCRdb's copy, which holds only in-frame ones; the method was immunoSEQ multiplex PCR. The sample contains around 360,000 clones, about 90% of which appear only once. The sample consisted of PBMCs or T cells enriched from blood (not recorded which). The receptor set was obtained from a woman aged 25 to 39 who had recovered from COVID-19. Both conserved end residues are part of each CDR3. A D gene is named only where the DNA matches it firmly. A clone size is listed for some rows: how often the clone was seen (once, few, many), or a class if it is expanded.

CDR3	DNA	V	J	D	size
CASSVAQGGGNTIYF	TGTGCCAGCAGCGTAGCACAAGGGGGAGGAAACACCATATATTTT	TRBV9	TRBJ1-3	.	.
CASSQRGTGSYGYTF	TGTGCCAGCAGCCAAAGGGGAACAGGAAGCTATGGCTACACCTTC	TRBV14	TRBJ1-2	.	.
CASSFLGLADGYTF	TGTGCCAGCAGTTTTCTCGGACTTGCGGATGGCTACACCTTC	TRBV28	TRBJ1-2	.	.
CAIKREGTEAFF	TGTGCCATCAAGAGGGAGGGGACTGAAGCTTTCTTT	TRBV10-3	TRBJ1-1	.	.
CASSESRRGDTEAFF	TGTGCCAGCAGTGAATCTCGCAGGGGGGATACTGAAGCTTTCTTT	TRBV25-1	TRBJ1-1	TRBD1	.
CASSIDRYNTGELFF	TGTGCTAGCAGCATTGACAGATATAACACCGGGGAGCTGTTTTTT	TRBV7-7	TRBJ2-2	.	.
CASSLRSGGPHEQFF	TGTGCCAGCAGCTTAAGGTCGGGAGGGCCGCATGAGCAGTTCTTC	TRBV13	TRBJ2-1	TRBD2	.
CARSLVCRHTGELFF	TGTGCCAGAAGCTTGGTATGCAGGCACACCGGGGAGCTGTTTTTT	TRBV5-3	TRBJ2-2	.	.
CASSFRAGGPQETQYF	TGTGCCAGCAGCTTTCGAGCGGGGGGCCCCCAAGAGACCCAGTACTTC	TRBV7-3	TRBJ2-5	TRBD2	few
CASSWGVRDTEAFF	TGTGCCAGCTCCTGGGGGGTACGTGACACTGAAGCTTTCTTT	TRBV18	TRBJ1-1	.	.
CASSLDGGGSGNTIYF	TGCGCCAGCAGCTTGGACGGTGGTGGCTCTGGAAACACCATATATTTT	TRBV5-1	TRBJ1-3	.	.
CASSGTGTGFAEAFF	TGTGCCAGCAGCGGGACCGGGACAGGGTTTGCTGAAGCTTTCTTT	TRBV7-9	TRBJ1-1	TRBD1	.
CASSWGRTVNTEAFF	TGTGCCAGCAGCTGGGGGCGGACAGTGAACACTGAAGCTTTCTTT	TRBV5-8	TRBJ1-1	.	.
CASSLQGARSNQPQHF	TGTGCCAGTAGTCTACAGGGGGCGAGGAGCAATCAGCCCCAGCATTTT	TRBV19	TRBJ1-5	TRBD1	.
CASSLALGGGELFF	TGCGCCAGCAGCTTGGCCCTGGGGGGCGGGGAGCTGTTTTTT	TRBV5-1	TRBJ2-2	.	once
CASSLSVNTGELFF	TGTGCCAGCAGCTTATCGGTGAACACCGGGGAGCTGTTTTTT	TRBV7-8	TRBJ2-2	.	.
CASSDRLADYYEQYF	TGTGCCAGCAGTGATCGACTAGCGGATTACTACGAGCAGTACTTC	TRBV6-1	TRBJ2-7	TRBD2	.
CASSDKGNYGYTF	TGTGCCAGCAGTGATAAGGGGAACTATGGCTACACCTTC	TRBV6-1	TRBJ1-2	.	.
CASSQAEEKLFF	TGTGCCAGCAGCCAAGCCGAGGAAAAACTGTTTTTT	TRBV3-1/TRBV3-2	TRBJ1-4	.	.
CASSAIKGLVVQYF	TGTGCCAGCAGCGCTATTAAAGGACTAGTCGTGCAGTACTTC	TRBV27	TRBJ2-7	TRBD2	.
CASSRTVEQFF	TGTGCCAGCAGCCGGACAGTTGAGCAGTTCTTC	TRBV28	TRBJ2-1	.	.
CASSAGIRTSDFGEQFF	TGTGCCAGCAGCGCCGGAATCCGGACTAGCGATTTCGGTGAGCAGTTCTTC	TRBV9	TRBJ2-1	TRBD2	.
CASSPLQGFEKLFF	TGTGCCAGCTCACCACTACAGGGATTTGAAAAACTGTTTTTT	TRBV18	TRBJ1-4	.	.
CASSPGTGRTQYF	TGTGCCAGCAGTCCCGGGACAGGGCGGACCCAGTACTTC	TRBV12-3/TRBV12-4	TRBJ2-5	TRBD1	.
CASSSIAGSTDTQYF	TGTGCCAGCAGCTCCATAGCGGGGAGCACAGATACGCAGTATTTT	TRBV7-3	TRBJ2-3	TRBD2	once
CASSSRTEQFF	TGTGCCAGCAGCTCACGGACAGAGCAGTTCTTC	TRBV11-3	TRBJ2-1	.	.
CASSTRQGGYGYTF	TGTGCCAGTAGTACGAGACAGGGGGGCTATGGCTACACCTTC	TRBV19	TRBJ1-2	TRBD1	few
CASSTGEGSNEQFF	TGTGCCAGCAGTACGGGGGAGGGGTCGAATGAGCAGTTCTTC	TRBV6-4	TRBJ2-1	TRBD2	medium-sized
CASSLSGVEQYF	TGTGCCAGCAGTTTAAGCGGGGTCGAGCAGTACTTC	TRBV28	TRBJ2-7	TRBD2	.
CASSPRTGGFSTGELFF	TGCGCCAGCAGTCCTCGGACAGGGGGATTCTCCACCGGGGAGCTGTTTTTT	TRBV10-1	TRBJ2-2	TRBD1	.
CASSRERSYYGYTF	TGTGCCAGCAGCCGCGAACGGAGTTACTATGGCTACACCTTC	TRBV13	TRBJ1-2	.	.
CASSLGQPASSGNTIYF	TGTGCCAGCAGCTTAGGACAGCCAGCGAGCTCTGGAAACACCATATATTTT	TRBV11-2	TRBJ1-3	.	few
CASSIKAGGVDEQYF	TGTGCCAGTAGTATAAAAGCGGGAGGTGTGGACGAGCAGTACTTC	TRBV19	TRBJ2-7	TRBD2	.
CASSTQGQATNEKLFF	TGTGCCAGCAGCACCCAGGGACAGGCAACTAATGAAAAACTGTTTTTT	TRBV7-9	TRBJ1-4	TRBD1	.
CASSESTGADTQYF	TGTGCCAGCAGTGAGTCTACGGGGGCAGATACGCAGTATTTT	TRBV2	TRBJ2-3	.	.
CASRRGSNEKLFF	TGTGCCAGCAGACGGGGAAGCAATGAAAAACTGTTTTTT	TRBV12-3/TRBV12-4	TRBJ1-4	.	.
CASSGGPSGTVSDDTQYF	TGTGCCAGCAGTGGAGGTCCTAGCGGGACAGTAAGTGACGATACGCAGTATTTT	TRBV27	TRBJ2-3	TRBD2	.
CASSLVPGVGTEAFF	TGCGCCAGCAGCTTGGTTCCAGGGGTGGGGACTGAAGCTTTCTTT	TRBV5-1	TRBJ1-1	.	once
CASSLGLEQDYGYTF	TGTGCCAGCAGTTTAGGTTTGGAGCAAGACTATGGCTACACCTTC	TRBV28	TRBJ1-2	.	.
CASSPWGPGTEAFF	TGTGCCAGCAGTCCTTGGGGGCCAGGCACTGAAGCTTTCTTT	TRBV6-6	TRBJ1-1	.	once
CASSRGLLSSYEQYF	TGTGCCAGCAGCAGAGGACTGCTGAGCTCCTACGAGCAGTACTTC	TRBV3-1/TRBV3-2	TRBJ2-7	.	.
CASRSQGATEAFF	TGTGCCAGTAGGTCACAGGGCGCCACTGAAGCTTTCTTT	TRBV19	TRBJ1-1	.	.
CASSLELAGSSYEQYF	TGTGCCAGCAGCTTAGAGCTAGCGGGGAGCTCCTACGAGCAGTACTTC	TRBV7-9	TRBJ2-7	TRBD2	.
CASSIRGWEAQYF	TGTGCCAGTAGTATACGCGGTTGGGAGGCCCAGTACTTC	TRBV19	TRBJ2-5	.	.
CASSEALADNEQFF	TGTGCCAGCAGTGAAGCGTTAGCGGACAATGAGCAGTTCTTC	TRBV2	TRBJ2-1	.	.
CASNLGGGPYEQYF	TGTGCCAGCAATCTAGGGGGGGGCCCTTACGAGCAGTACTTC	TRBV28	TRBJ2-7	.	once
CASSLSRTGANYGYTF	TGTGCCAGCAGCTTGTCGAGGACAGGGGCTAACTATGGCTACACCTTC	TRBV5-6	TRBJ1-2	TRBD1	.
CAWGQVYGYTF	TGTGCCTGGGGACAGGTCTATGGCTACACCTTC	TRBV30	TRBJ1-2	TRBD1	once
CASSQEVLLRYGYTF	TGCGCCAGCAGCCAAGAGGTCCTCCTGCGCTATGGCTACACCTTC	TRBV4-1	TRBJ1-2	.	.
CAISESVSYEQYF	TGTGCCATCAGTGAGTCGGTGAGCTACGAGCAGTACTTC	TRBV10-3	TRBJ2-7	.	.